These T cell receptor beta chains were read from a single sample in a study of PD-1 blockade in classical Hodgkin lymphoma. Sequencing was performed with immunoSEQ multiplex PCR; in TCRdb, only in-frame clones are kept and a portion is missing. The sample lists some 14,000 clones, about nine tenths occurring once. The sample here was CD8+ T cells from blood, taken before the fourth cycle of nivolumab. The receptors originated from a human donor with classical Hodgkin lymphoma. Both conserved end residues are part of each CDR3. A D gene is named only where the DNA matches it firmly. For some rows the clone size is stated as once, few or many, or as a class when expanded; others skip it.

>TRBV28|TRBJ2-4|.|TRBD1
TGTGCCAGCAGTCCCGACCAGGGGGATTTTGACATTCAGTACTTC
CASSPDQGDFDIQYF
>TRBV28|TRBJ2-5|.|.
TGTGCCAGCAGTGCTTATAAGAATCGACAGGTTGAGACCCAGTACTTC
CASSAYKNRQVETQYF
>TRBV2|TRBJ2-5|.|TRBD2
TGTGCCAGCAGTGAAGAACTAGCGGGGTTGTTATCGGGAGAGACCCAGTACTTC
CASSEELAGLLSGETQYF
>TRBV19|TRBJ2-3|once|TRBD2
TGTGCCAGTAGTAATTGGGACTACGGGTCCCCAGATACGCAGTATTTT
CASSNWDYGSPDTQYF
>TRBV7-9|TRBJ2-2|.|.
TGTGCCATGGACAGGAACACCGGGGAGCTGTTTTTT
CAMDRNTGELFF
>TRBV5-6|TRBJ2-1|once|.
TGTGCCAGCAGCTTTGGGAGCTACAATGAGCAGTTCTTC
CASSFGSYNEQFF
>TRBV7-6|TRBJ1-2|.|.
TGTGCCAGCAGCTTAGCGCTCGGGGTTTCGTATGGCTACACCTTC
CASSLALGVSYGYTF
>TRBV27|TRBJ2-4|medium-sized|TRBD1
TGTGCCAGCAGTCCCCATCGGACAGGGGGCAACATTCAGTACTTC
CASSPHRTGGNIQYF
>TRBV7-9|TRBJ2-5|.|.
TGTGCCAGCAGCCACCTTGGGGAGACCCAGTACTTC
CASSHLGETQYF
>TRBV28|TRBJ1-4|.|.
TGTGCCAGCAGTTTAAGACAGTTTTTTAATGAAAAACTGTTTTTT
CASSLRQFFNEKLFF
>TRBV5-6|TRBJ2-7|once|.
TGTGCCAGCAGCTTGGGTCTAAGGTCCCTCTCCTACGAGCAGTACTTC
CASSLGLRSLSYEQYF
>TRBV28|TRBJ1-2|.|TRBD1
TGTGCCAGCGAGGGGGTAACAGGGGCCTATGGCTACACCTTC
CASEGVTGAYGYTF
>TRBV7-9|TRBJ2-7|.|.
TGTGCCAGCAGCCCTTGGCGGGGCGGGACGAGCTCCTACGAGCAGTACTTC
CASSPWRGGTSSYEQYF
>TRBV5-1|TRBJ2-7|.|.
TGCGCCAGCAGAAACAGGGCGGCGTACGACGAGCAGTACTTC
CASRNRAAYDEQYF
>TRBV28|TRBJ1-4|.|.
TGTGCCAGCAGTCACCAAACCCAGGCCCACCGGTTTTTTTTT
CASSHQTQAHRFFF
>TRBV6-5|TRBJ2-1|.|.
TGTGCCAGCAGTTACTCTAGCGGAACCTACAATGAGCAGTTCTTC
CASSYSSGTYNEQFF
>TRBV19|TRBJ1-5|.|TRBD1
TGTGCCAGTAGTATCTGGACAGGGGGAAGGGATCAGCCCCAGCATTTT
CASSIWTGGRDQPQHF
>TRBV28|TRBJ2-7|.|.
TGTGCCAGCAGTTTCAGGGGACTAAGGTCGTACGAGCAGTACTTC
CASSFRGLRSYEQYF
>TRBV5-1|TRBJ2-1|.|.
TGCGCCAGCAGCTTGGCCCAAAACTCTTACAATGAGCAGTTCTTC
CASSLAQNSYNEQFF
>TRBV27|TRBJ2-1|.|.
TGTGCCAGCAGTTCTGCGGGTAACAATGAGCAGTTCTTC
CASSSAGNNEQFF
>TRBV27|TRBJ2-2|.|.
TGTGCCAGCAGTTTACCCCCACAGGGCGGGGAGCTGTTTTTT
CASSLPPQGGELFF
>TRBV5-1|TRBJ2-5|.|.
TGCGCCAGCAGCCCCACCGGGGGGCGCATCAGGGAGACCCAGTACTTC
CASSPTGGRIRETQYF
>TRBV27|TRBJ2-1|.|TRBD1
TGTGCCAGCAGTTTAAGAGCGGGGACAGGGAACAATGAGCAGTTCTTC
CASSLRAGTGNNEQFF
>TRBV27|TRBJ2-7|.|TRBD1
TGTGCCAGCAGTTTATTATCAGAGACCGGGACAGGGGACAACTACGAGCAGTACTTC
CASSLLSETGTGDNYEQYF
>TRBV27|TRBJ2-7|once|.
TGTGCCAGCAGTTTACGAGACAACTCCTACGAGCAGTACTTC
CASSLRDNSYEQYF
>TRBV11-2|TRBJ2-1|.|.
TGTGCCAGCAGCTCAGGGCCAGGGGCGGACAATGAGCAGTTCTTC
CASSSGPGADNEQFF
>TRBV27|TRBJ1-5|.|.
TGTGCCAGCAGTTTTCACGGCAATCAGCCCCAGCATTTT
CASSFHGNQPQHF
>TRBV19|TRBJ2-7|.|.
TGTGCCAGTAGCATGGGGACACCACCAGACGAGCAGTACTTC
CASSMGTPPDEQYF
>TRBV9|TRBJ2-1|.|.
TGTGCCAGCAGCGTAGTAGGAGGGGCGGGAAGCTCCTACAATGAGCAGTTCTTC
CASSVVGGAGSSYNEQFF
>TRBV19|TRBJ2-3|.|TRBD2
TGTGCCAGTAGTTTCTCCTCAGCGGGAGTTCGCACAGATACGCAGTATTTT
CASSFSSAGVRTDTQYF
>TRBV19|TRBJ2-7|.|.
TGTGCCAGTAGTATGATCCAGGGTCCGTGGGAGCAGTACTTC
CASSMIQGPWEQYF
>TRBV7-9|TRBJ2-5|once|.
TGTGCCAGCAGCTCACCCTCTACAGTCGAGACCCAGTACTTC
CASSSPSTVETQYF
>TRBV27|TRBJ2-1|.|.
TGTGCCAGCAGTATCCTAGTAGGCAATGAGCAGTTCTTC
CASSILVGNEQFF
>TRBV28|TRBJ2-7|.|TRBD2
TGTGCCAGCAGTTCCCGGCGGACTAGCGGGATCTACGAGCAGTACTTC
CASSSRRTSGIYEQYF
>TRBV28|TRBJ1-2|.|.
TGTGCCAGCAGTACTAAAAAACCGGGGGAAGATGGCTACACCTTC
CASSTKKPGEDGYTF
>TRBV18|TRBJ2-3|.|.
TGTGCCAGCTCTACCGTAGGGGTTGGCACAGATACGCAGTATTTT
CASSTVGVGTDTQYF